The entry below gives a single TCR beta chain sequence along with its context. The antigen is unknown. The data are from a study of blood T cells in healthy people across ages. Broader study findings: The study regarded diversity estimates from one million T cells as underestimates.

A second about 6 to 12 cycle PCR used barcoded and J-beta primers. One entry per CDR3 protein, called by TCRdb with MiXCR from the 5' RACE reads. The table records 920,000 or so distinct CDR3 sequences, under 55% of them present only once. Per germline, CDR1 PRHDT and CDR2 FYEKMQ (reference sequence). The CDR3 runs to 15 residues. Losses at the gene ends were 5 bases for V and 5 bases for J; bases not matched to a gene: 9. The J gene is TRBJ2-1, the V gene TRBV13; TRBD1 agrees at 7 bases. The receptor's source is a woman between 55 and 75 years old in good health. The sample consisted of blood. The CDR3 DNA is TGTGCCAGCAGCGCCGGCCGACAGGGAAACAATGAGCAGTTCTTC. Its translation: CASSAGRQGNNEQFF.